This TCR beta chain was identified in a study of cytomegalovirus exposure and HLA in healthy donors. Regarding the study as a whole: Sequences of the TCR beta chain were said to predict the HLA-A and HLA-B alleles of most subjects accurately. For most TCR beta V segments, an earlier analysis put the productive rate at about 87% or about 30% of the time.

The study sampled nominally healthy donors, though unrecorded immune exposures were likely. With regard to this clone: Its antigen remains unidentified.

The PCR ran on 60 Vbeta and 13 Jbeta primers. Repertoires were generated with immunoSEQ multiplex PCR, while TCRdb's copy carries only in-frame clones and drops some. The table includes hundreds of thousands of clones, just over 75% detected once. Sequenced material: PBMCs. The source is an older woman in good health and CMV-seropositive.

The chain's CDR3 is CASSSRGEQYF. The CDR3 DNA reads as TGTGCCAGCAGCTCTAGGGGAGAGCAGTACTTC. The chain joins TRBV7-9 to TRBJ2-7; D may be TRBD1 (5 bases). V lost 4 bases and J lost 7, with 8 bases in between. This CDR3 spans 11 amino acids. Germline assignment: CDR1 SEHNR and CDR2 FQNEAQ (reference sequence). The full variable domain, with the rest looked up from reference TRBV7-9 and TRBJ2-7, is DTGVSQNPRHKITKRGQNVTFRCDPISEHNRLYWYRQTLGQGPEFLTYFQNEAQLEKSRLLSDRFSAERPKGSFSTLEIQRTEQGDSAMYLCASSSRGEQYFGPGTRLTVT.